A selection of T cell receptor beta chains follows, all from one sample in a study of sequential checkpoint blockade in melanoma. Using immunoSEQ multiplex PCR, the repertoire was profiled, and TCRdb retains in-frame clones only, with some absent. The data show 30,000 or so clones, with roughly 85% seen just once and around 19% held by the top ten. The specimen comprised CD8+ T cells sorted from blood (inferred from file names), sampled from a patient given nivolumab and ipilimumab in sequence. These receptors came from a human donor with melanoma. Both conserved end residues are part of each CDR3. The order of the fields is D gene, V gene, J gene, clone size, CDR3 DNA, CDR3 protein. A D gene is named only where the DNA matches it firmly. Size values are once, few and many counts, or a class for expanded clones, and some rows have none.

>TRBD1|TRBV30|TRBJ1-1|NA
TGTGCCTCGTCCCGACAGGGCATGAACACTGAAGCTTTCTTT
CASSRQGMNTEAFF
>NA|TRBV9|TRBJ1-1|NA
TGTGCCAGCAGCGTAGGGGCAGGCACTGAAGCTTTCTTT
CASSVGAGTEAFF
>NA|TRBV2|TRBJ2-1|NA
TGTGCCAGCAGCGTTCAGGATCCAGTCCTCTCCAATGAGCAGTTCTTC
CASSVQDPVLSNEQFF
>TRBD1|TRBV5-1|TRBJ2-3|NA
TGCGCCAGCAGCTCGGACAGGGTACTGTCAGATACGCAGTATTTT
CASSSDRVLSDTQYF
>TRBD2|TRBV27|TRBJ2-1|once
TGTGCCAGCAGTCACCTAGCGGGACCCTACAATGAGCAGTTCTTC
CASSHLAGPYNEQFF
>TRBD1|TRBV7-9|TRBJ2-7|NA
TGTGCCAGCAGCTTAGCCGGGCAGGGGGCTGACTACGAGCAGTACTTC
CASSLAGQGADYEQYF
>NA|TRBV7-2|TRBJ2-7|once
TGTGCCAGCAGCTTAGGGGGGGTTAGCTACGAGCAGTACTTC
CASSLGGVSYEQYF
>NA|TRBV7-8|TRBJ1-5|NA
TGTGCCAGCAGCTTATTCGGGTATTTTTCCCTTACGGCGCACAATCAGCCCCAGCATTTT
CASSLFGYFSLTAHNQPQHF
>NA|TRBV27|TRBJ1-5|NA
TGTGCCAGCAGTTACAGACACGATAGCAATCAGCCCCAGCATTTT
CASSYRHDSNQPQHF
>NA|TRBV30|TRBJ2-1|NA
TGTGCCTGGAGTGCTTTGCGGGGCCCCGCAGGGGAGCAGTTCTTC
CAWSALRGPAGEQFF
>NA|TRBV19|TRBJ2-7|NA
TGTGCCAGTAGTCCCCCCGGGATCAACTACGAGCAGTACTTC
CASSPPGINYEQYF
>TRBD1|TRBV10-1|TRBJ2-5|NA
TGCGCCAGCAGTGTCCGGGACAGGGTGAAGACCCAGTACTTC
CASSVRDRVKTQYF
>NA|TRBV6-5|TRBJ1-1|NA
TGTGCCAGCAGTCAATTCGGGACAGAAGCTTTCTTT
CASSQFGTEAFF
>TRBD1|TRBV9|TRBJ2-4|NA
TGTGCCAGCAGCCGGACAGGGGGCGGTTTAACCAAAAACATTCAGTACTTC
CASSRTGGGLTKNIQYF
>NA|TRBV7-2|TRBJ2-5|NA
TGTGCCAGCAGCTACACCTACGGGGTTTATGAGACCCAGTACTTC
CASSYTYGVYETQYF
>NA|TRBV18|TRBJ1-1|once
TGTGCCAGCTCACCCACCGAGGGGAACACTGAAGCTTTCTTT
CASSPTEGNTEAFF
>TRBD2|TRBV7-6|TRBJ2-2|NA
TGTGCCAGCAGTGAGTGGACTAGCGCGAACACCGGGGAGCTGTTTTTT
CASSEWTSANTGELFF
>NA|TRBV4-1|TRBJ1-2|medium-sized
TGCGCCAGCAGCCAAGGCGGGGGCCACTATGGCTACACCTTC
CASSQGGGHYGYTF
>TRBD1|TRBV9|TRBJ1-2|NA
TGTGCCAGCAGAGGAGACAGGGAAGGTGGCTACACCTTC
CASRGDREGGYTF
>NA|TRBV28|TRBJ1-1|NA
TGTGCCAGCAGTTTCCGGGGTACAATGAACACTGAAGCTTTCTTT
CASSFRGTMNTEAFF
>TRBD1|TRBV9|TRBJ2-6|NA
TGTGCCAGCAGCGCCGGGACAGGTTCTGGGGCCAACGTCCTGACTTTC
CASSAGTGSGANVLTF
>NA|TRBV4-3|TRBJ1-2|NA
TGCGCCAGCAGCCAAGCCCCCCTAGCGGGCTACACCTTC
CASSQAPLAGYTF
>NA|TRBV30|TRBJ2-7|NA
TGTGCCTGGAGTCCTGACATTAGCTACGAGCAGTACTTC
CAWSPDISYEQYF
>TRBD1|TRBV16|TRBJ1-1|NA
TGTGCCAGCAGCCACAGGACAGGAAGCGGCCCTGAAGCTTTCTTT
CASSHRTGSGPEAFF
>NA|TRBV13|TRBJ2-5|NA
TGCGCCAGCAGCCAGGAACTAGCTAATCCGGTCGTGAAGTACTTC
CASSQELANPVVKYF
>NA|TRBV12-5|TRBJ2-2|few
TGTGCTAGTGGGTACAGTACCGCGAACACCGGGGAGCTGTTTTTT
CASGYSTANTGELFF
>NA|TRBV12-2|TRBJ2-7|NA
TGTGCAAGTCGACGCCCGACGGACAGGGAGCCCCACGAGCAGTACTTC
CASRRPTDREPHEQYF
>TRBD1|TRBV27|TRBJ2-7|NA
TGTGCCAGCAGACCCGGGACAGGGTTCCCTTACGAGCAGTACTTC
CASRPGTGFPYEQYF
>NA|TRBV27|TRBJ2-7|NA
TGTGCCAGCAGTTGGAGACCCACGGACTACGAGCAGTACTTC
CASSWRPTDYEQYF
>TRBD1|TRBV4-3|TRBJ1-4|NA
TGCGCCAGCAGCAAGAGGGACAGGTTAGAGTCCGGAACTAATGAAAAACTGTTTTTT
CASSKRDRLESGTNEKLFF
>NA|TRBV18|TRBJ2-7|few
TGTGCCAGCTCACTCCCGGGGTATCACGAGCAGTACTTC
CASSLPGYHEQYF
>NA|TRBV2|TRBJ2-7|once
TGTGCCAGCAGTGAGTACGGGATTGAACAGTACTTC
CASSEYGIEQYF
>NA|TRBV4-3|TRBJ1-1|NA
TGCGCCAGCAGCCAAGATAGGGGATCTGAAGCTTTCTTT
CASSQDRGSEAFF
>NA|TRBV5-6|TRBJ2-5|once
TGTGCCAGCAGCACCGGAGCTTTACAGGAGCAGTACTTC
CASSTGALQEQYF
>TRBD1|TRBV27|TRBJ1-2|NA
TGTGCCAGCAGTGAGAACAGGGGGCCCTATGGCTACACCTTC
CASSENRGPYGYTF
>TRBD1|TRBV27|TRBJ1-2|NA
TGTGCCAGCAGGCGACAGGGGGCGTTTCTTAACTATGGCTACACCTTC
CASRRQGAFLNYGYTF
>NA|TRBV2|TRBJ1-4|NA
TGTGCCAGCAGTGAAGCTTGGGCAGGGATCCGTGAAAAACTGTTTTTT
CASSEAWAGIREKLFF
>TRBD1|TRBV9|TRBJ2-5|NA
TGTGCCAGCAGCGGACGGACAGGGTCCCAAGAGACCCAGTACTTC
CASSGRTGSQETQYF
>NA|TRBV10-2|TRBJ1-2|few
TGCGCCAGCATTAGCCTTTGGGGCTACACCTTC
CASISLWGYTF
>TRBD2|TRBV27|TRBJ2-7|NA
TGTGCCAGCAGTTTATCGGGAGGGAACGAGCAGTACTTC
CASSLSGGNEQYF
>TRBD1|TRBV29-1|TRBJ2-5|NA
TGCAGCGTTACCGACAGGGTGGGTTGGGAGACCCAGTACTTC
CSVTDRVGWETQYF
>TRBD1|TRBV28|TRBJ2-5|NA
TGTGCCAGCAGTTCAACCGGGACAGGGGATCAAGAGACCCAGTACTTC
CASSSTGTGDQETQYF
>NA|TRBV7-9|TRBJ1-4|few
TGTGCCAGCAGCTTAGATCTGGGCGTGGATGAAAAACTGTTTTTT
CASSLDLGVDEKLFF
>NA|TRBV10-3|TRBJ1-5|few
TGTGCCATCAGCCTTAATAGCAATCAGCCCCAGCATTTT
CAISLNSNQPQHF
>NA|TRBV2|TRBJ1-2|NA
TGTGCCAGCAGTGAAGACGACAGAAGTTACTATGGCTACACCTTC
CASSEDDRSYYGYTF
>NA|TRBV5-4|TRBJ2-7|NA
TGTGCCAGCAGCTTGGAGACAACCTACGAGCAGTACTTC
CASSLETTYEQYF
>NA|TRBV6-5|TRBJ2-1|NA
TGTGCCAGCAGTTCTGGGGGGGGCACTGAGCAGTTCTTC
CASSSGGGTEQFF
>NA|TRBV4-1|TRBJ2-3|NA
TGCGCCAGCAGCCAAGTTCTTGGAGGTGAGGGCACAGATACGCAGTATTTT
CASSQVLGGEGTDTQYF
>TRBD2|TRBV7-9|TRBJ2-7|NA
TGTGCCAGCAGCTTAATGAGGGAGGGGCACGAGCAGTACTTC
CASSLMREGHEQYF